This T cell receptor (beta chain) was identified during a study of circulating tumor DNA in untreated peripheral T-cell lymphoma (dated by TCRdb to the early 2020s). Library preparation was by the immunoSEQ multiplex PCR assay. TCRdb took over this immuneACCESS table, retaining in-frame rearrangements with V and J assigned. Such tables are incomplete; in checked studies, under half of the missing clones stem from an unresolved V gene, and the remainder is unexplained. The sample table holds around 10,000 clones, of which under 80% were seen once. 31% of the sample comes from the top ten. On this clone: The target of this receptor is not known. There are no base qualities to consult, and no much larger clone falls within one base.

The study at large found these results: Tumor-specific clonotypes were identified in about three quarters of patients, with identification achieved from 85% to 90% of baseline tissues and around 67% of baseline serum samples.

Baseline tumor tissue collected before treatment was sequenced to identify tumor-specific TCR clonotypes. The study used next-generation sequencing of T-cell receptor sequences to monitor peripheral T-cell lymphoma patients receiving frontline treatment on a trial. At the junction V is shortened by 5 bases and J by 5 bases; bases outside the gene matches: 6. The CDR3 goes from the cysteine to the phenylalanine over 15 residues. CDR3 DNA only is kept here, 45 bases in frame from base 1. CDR1 and CDR2, looked up from the germline V gene, are SGHRS and YFSETQ. The chain uses TRBV5-1 and TRBJ2-2; the junction holds 10 bases that match TRBD1. The source of this sequence is a human donor with peripheral T-cell lymphoma. What was sequenced was tumor tissue. The DNA sequence is TGCGCCAGCAGTTCTGGACAGGGGGGAACCGGGGAGCTGTTTTTT. This encodes CASSSGQGGTGELFF.